This T cell receptor beta chain was documented in a study of T cells after yellow fever vaccination. General observations from the study: The secondary response was weaker but peaked faster, day 5 versus 15. Clones that expanded after primary vaccination mostly reappeared after the booster (over 95% CD4, 88% CD8). Any FACS-sorted repertoire could hold abundant clonotypes that contaminate it from the bulk population.

This CDR3 region has 13 residues. Germline loops: CDR1 DFQATT, CDR2 SNEGSKA (reference sequence). Trimming cost V 3 bases and J 4 bases, with 12 bases left between them. TCRdb re-derived calls from the 5' RACE reads in MiXCR, one entry per CDR3 protein. Found here are a few hundred thousand distinct CDR3 sequences, 6.9% of them singletons; the top ten hold about 0.85%. This clonotype has a handful of counts. Its antigen is not identified. The receptor comes from a man aged 25 to 40 who received the YFV17D yellow fever vaccine. V usage is TRBV20-1 and J usage is TRBJ1-2; tentatively, D is TRBD1 (5 bases). Sequenced material: CD4+ T cells sorted from PBMCs, taken 15 days after the yellow fever booster vaccination. The CDR3 reads CSASQGDAYGYTF. In nucleotides, the CDR3 is TGCAGTGCTAGCCAGGGTGACGCCTATGGCTACACCTTC.